This entry concerns a single T cell receptor (beta chain). Its specificity is unknown. The data stem from a study of regulatory dendritic cells for organ transplantation. Whole-study findings and limits: Regulatory dendritic cells appeared to expand memory CD8+ clones less than mature ones. Memory T cells were less diverse than naive, with memory CD8+ most oligoclonal.

The protocol was immunoSEQ multiplex PCR, while the TCRdb copy is restricted to in-frame clones and leaves out a portion. The sample records roughly 30,000 clones, more than 65% being singletons. Naive CD45RA+ and memory CD45RO+ CD4+ or CD8+ T cells were FACS-sorted. This TCR came from a human donor in good health. Sequencing was carried out using naive CD8+ T cells from blood. Subset noted: CD45RA+ naive T cells.

The CDR3 coding sequence is TGCGCCAGCAGCCAAGCGAGGGACAGGGTGAGCACTGAAGCTTTCTTT. Amino acid sequence: CASSQARDRVSTEAFF. The rearrangement links TRBV4-3 to TRBJ1-1, with TRBD1 identical over 9 bases. The CDR3 consists of 16 residues. V dropped 1 base and J dropped 4; count of bases not matched to a gene: 7. Germline V CDR1 and CDR2: LGHNA, YSLEER.